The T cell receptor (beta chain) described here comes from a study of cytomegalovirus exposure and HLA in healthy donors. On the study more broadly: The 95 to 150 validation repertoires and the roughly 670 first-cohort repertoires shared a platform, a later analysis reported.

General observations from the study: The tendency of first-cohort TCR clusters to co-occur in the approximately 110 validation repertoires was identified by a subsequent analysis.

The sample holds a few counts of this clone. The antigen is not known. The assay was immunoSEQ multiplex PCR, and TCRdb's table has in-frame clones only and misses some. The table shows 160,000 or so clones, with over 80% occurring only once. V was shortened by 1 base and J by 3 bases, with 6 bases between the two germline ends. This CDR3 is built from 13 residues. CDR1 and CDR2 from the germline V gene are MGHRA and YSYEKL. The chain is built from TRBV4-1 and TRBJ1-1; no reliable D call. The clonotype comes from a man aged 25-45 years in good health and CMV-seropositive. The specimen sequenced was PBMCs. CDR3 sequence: CASSQGRDTEAFF. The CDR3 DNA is TGCGCCAGCAGCCAAGGACGGGACACTGAAGCTTTCTTT.